Many counts were recorded for the clone carrying this T cell receptor (beta chain). CDR3 length: 13 residues. The V end lost 3 bases, the J end lost 4 bases, and 9 bases lay between the germline ends. A single record per CDR3 protein comes from TCRdb applying MiXCR to the 5' RACE reads. The table lists 24,000 or so distinct CDR3 sequences, approximately 7% of them singletons. Time point reported: sample taken at primary tumor resection. Tumor, nontumor lung or frozen PBMC supplied whole RNA that was sequenced unsorted. The data were taken from a study of spatial heterogeneity in lung cancer. This specimen was PBMCs, taken at surgery. The J gene is TRBJ1-1, the V gene TRBV12-3 or TRBV12-4, with D hard to call. The sequence was obtained from a male donor with early-stage non-small cell lung cancer. This CDR3 is CASSFKGGTEAFF. CDR3 bases: TGTGCCAGCAGTTTCAAAGGTGGCACTGAAGCTTTCTTT.